The 18 T cell receptor beta chains below all came from one sample that was sequenced in a study of cytomegalovirus exposure and HLA in healthy donors. The primer mix had 60 Vbeta and 13 Jbeta primers. Clones were sequenced by immunoSEQ multiplex PCR, and TCRdb holds only the in-frame ones, with some missing. The sample lists 150,000 to 200,000 clones, about 77% occurring once. The sequenced sample was PBMCs. The source of these receptors is a woman in her thirties or forties in good health and CMV-seropositive.

On this clone itself: This sample includes further DNA sequences coding for the same CDR3. The chain joins TRBV5-1 to TRBJ2-5; 8 nucleotides match TRBD1. Looked up from germline, CDR1 is SGHRS and CDR2 is YFSETQ. This CDR3 contains 14 residues. V lost 4 bases to trimming and J lost 2 bases; unmatched junction nucleotides: 4. CDR3 region: CASSPGQGQETQYF. The CDR3 DNA reads TGCGCCAGCAGCCCTGGACAGGGACAAGAGACCCAGTACTTC. Full variable domain (outside the CDR3, taken from reference TRBV5-1 and TRBJ2-5): KAGVTQTPRYLIKTRGQQVTLSCSPISGHRSVSWYQQTPGQGLQFLFEYFSETQRNKGNFPGRFSGRQFSNSRSEMNVSTLELGDSALYLCASSPGQGQETQYFGPGTRLLVL.

The sample holds a few counts of this clone. This chain connects TRBV14 to TRBJ2-7, with TRBD1 matching 8 bases. Germline V CDR1 and CDR2: SGHDN, FVKESK. Trimming at V came to 1 base and at J to 2 bases, leaving 7 bases not matched to a gene. The CDR3 is 16 residues long. In DNA, the CDR3 is TGTGCCAGCAGCCAAGCCCTCGGGGGACAGGCCTACGAGCAGTACTTC. Its protein is CASSQALGGQAYEQYF.

The rearrangement links TRBV9 to TRBJ2-1; D might be TRBD2 (6 bases). Germline assignment: CDR1 SGDLS and CDR2 YYNGEE. This CDR3 region has 16 residues. The V gene lost 1 base and the J gene lost 8 bases, with 19 bases spanning the gap. In DNA form, the CDR3 reads TGTGCCAGCAGCGTAAACGGGAGCCCCTTGTTGGATGAGCAGTTCTTC. Translation gives CASSVNGSPLLDEQFF.

The CDR3 reads CASSQGPFRGTPGYTF. The CDR3 coding sequence is TGCGCCAGCAGCCAAGGACCTTTTCGGGGGACTCCGGGCTACACCTTC. V usage is TRBV4-1 and J usage is TRBJ1-2, with a possible D match to TRBD1 (5 bases). Germline V gives CDR1 MGHRA, CDR2 YSYEKL. Trimming stripped 1 base from V and 8 bases from J, with 20 bases between. The CDR3 totals 16 residues.

This chain uses TRBV2 with TRBJ1-3; D is uncertain. Germline V CDR1 and CDR2: SNHLY, FYNNEI. The length of the CDR3 is 15 residues. Trimming left V 6 bases short and J 0 bases short, with 12 bases between. The CDR3 region is CASSAAGVSGNTIYF. The CDR3 region has the DNA TGTGCCAGCAGCGCCGCGGGAGTCTCTGGAAACACCATATATTTT.

CDR3 sequence reads: CASSPGTSGGAGSTDTQYF. The CDR3 nucleotides read TGCGCCAGCAGCCCCGGGACTAGCGGGGGGGCCGGGAGCACAGATACGCAGTATTTT. The genes are TRBV5-1 and TRBJ2-3; 16 bases map to TRBD2. CDR1 and CDR2 (germline): SGHRS, YFSETQ. CDR3 length: 19 amino acids. The ends lost 4 bases at V and 0 bases at J; junction bases unmatched: 8.

The chain uses TRBV10-2 and TRBJ2-5; 7 nucleotides match TRBD1. CDR3 length: 15 amino acids. CDR1 and CDR2 from the germline V gene are WSHSY and SAAADI. V was pared by 2 bases and J by 4 bases, with 7 bases of the junction left unmatched. CDR3 residues: CASSEEATGVETQYF. CDR3 DNA sequence: TGCGCCAGCAGTGAGGAAGCCACAGGGGTAGAGACCCAGTACTTC.

The chain has TRBV10-3 and TRBJ2-7; 8 bases fit TRBD2. Trimming took 2 bases from V and 5 from J; bases not matched to a gene: 8. Germline V gene lookup returns CDR1 ENHRY and CDR2 SYGVKD. There are 15 residues in the CDR3. The CDR3 bases are TGTGCCATCAGTGAGCCCCGGGAGGGGCGCGACGAGCAGTACTTC. This gives the protein CAISEPREGRDEQYF.

This clone was detected once. The V gene is TRBV7-6, the J gene TRBJ1-2, with 8 bases matching TRBD1. J gave up 5 bases and V 5 bases, and 4 bases lay outside the gene matches. From germline, CDR1 is SGHVS and CDR2 FNYEAQ. This CDR3 has 13 residues. In DNA form, the CDR3 reads TGTGCCAGCAGCCCCGGACAGGGATATGGCTACACCTTC. Translating gives CASSPGQGYGYTF.

The rearrangement uses TRBV14 and TRBJ1-2; D is unresolved. CDR3 length: 13 residues. V was pared by 4 bases and J by 5 bases, with 11 bases between. In germline, CDR1 is SGHDN, CDR2 FVKESK. CDR3 region: CASSRGSFYGYTF. The CDR3 DNA is TGTGCCAGCAGCCGCGGGTCTTTTTATGGCTACACCTTC.

The V call is TRBV7-9, the J call TRBJ2-3; 12 bases align to TRBD2. The CDR3 contains 16 residues. Germline V CDR1 and CDR2: SEHNR, FQNEAQ (reference sequence). V gave up 4 bases and J gave up 0 bases; unmatched junction bases: 2. In DNA, the CDR3 is TGTGCCAGCAGCTCTAGCGGGAGGGGCAGCACAGATACGCAGTATTTT. Translated, it gives CASSSSGRGSTDTQYF.

The J gene is TRBJ1-1, the V gene TRBV5-1; D ambiguous. V was trimmed by 4 bases and J by 1 base, leaving 11 bases between them. The CDR3 runs to 14 residues. Germline CDR1 is SGHRS and CDR2 is YFSETQ. CDR3 sequence reads: CASSPTRENTEAFF. As DNA, the CDR3 is TGCGCCAGCAGCCCCACGAGGGAGAACACTGAAGCTTTCTTT.

This clone came up a few times. The rearrangement joins TRBV5-1 to TRBJ1-1, with no clear D. The CDR3 is 11 residues long. The V end lost 4 bases, the J end lost 4 bases, and 5 bases lay between the germline ends. Germline V CDR1 and CDR2: SGHRS, YFSETQ. The chain's CDR3 is CASSTGTEAFF. The CDR3 DNA follows: TGCGCCAGCAGCACTGGCACTGAAGCTTTCTTT.

The chain uses TRBV5-4 and TRBJ2-5, with no clear D. The J call may be incorrect, as the DNA end agrees better with TRBJ2-7. The germline gives CDR1 SGHNT, CDR2 YYREEE (reference sequence). There are 15 residues in the CDR3. CDR3 loop: CASSRVATSSYEQYF. The CDR3 DNA reads TGTGCCAGCAGCCGGGTGGCTACGAGCTCCTACGAGCAGTACTTC.

J is TRBJ1-2 and V is TRBV2; D is unresolved. Deletions cut 3 bases from V and 11 bases from J, with 25 bases between. Germline V gives CDR1 SNHLY, CDR2 FYNNEI. The CDR3 length is 16 residues. CDR3: CASSEGRSLGRLLYTF. As DNA, the CDR3 is TGTGCCAGCAGTGAGGGGAGATCTTTGGGTCGCCTTTTATACACCTTC.

The CDR3 is CASSPFRGAEGELFF. CDR3 nucleotide sequence: TGTGCCAGCAGTCCATTCCGGGGGGCCGAGGGGGAGCTGTTTTTT. The chain links TRBV27 to TRBJ2-2; tentatively, D is TRBD2 (7 bases). The CDR3 runs 15 residues. CDR1 MNHEY and CDR2 SMNVEV come from the germline V gene (reference sequence). The germline V and J ends were trimmed by 5 bases and 8 bases, with 18 bases remaining between them.

The chain has TRBV18 and TRBJ1-1, with TRBD1 as a possible D gene (5 bases). V lost 5 bases to trimming and J lost 1 base, with 8 bases between them. This CDR3 is 13 amino acids long. Germline CDR1 reads KGHSH; CDR2 reads LQKENI. CDR3 in amino acids: CASSGGGNTEAFF. Here the CDR3 DNA reads TGTGCCAGCTCAGGCGGGGGGAACACTGAAGCTTTCTTT.

This chain joins TRBV9 and TRBJ1-2; D is ambiguous. CDR3 size: 13 residues. Germline CDR1 SGDLS, CDR2 YYNGEE. Between the trimmed V and J ends, which lost 3 bases and 3 bases, there was a span of 9 bases. The CDR3: CASSAQMDYGYTF. CDR3 nucleotides: TGTGCCAGCAGCGCTCAGATGGACTATGGCTACACCTTC.